This is a list of T cell receptor beta chains from one sample in a study of response to subunit inactivated influenza vaccine. TCRdb processed the RT-PCR reads anew with MiXCR; each CDR3 protein has one entry. The sample gives roughly 700,000 distinct CDR3 sequences, approximately 14% of which show up once; around 6.5% is in the top ten. The sequences come from PBMCs from blood, collected approximately 15 days before vaccination. These TCRs come from a man aged 45-65 years who received an inactivated influenza vaccine. Both conserved end residues are part of each CDR3. A D gene is named only where the DNA matches it firmly. Clone size is stated in some rows and not others, as once, few, many or a class when expanded.

size,J,D,V,DNA,CDR3
.,TRBJ2-7,.,TRBV4-2,TGTGCCAGCAGCCAAGCTCTGCGGGGAGGTTACGAGCAGTACTTC,CASSQALRGGYEQYF
few,TRBJ1-1,.,TRBV6-1,TGTGCCGTATGGGGTCGAGGGAACACTGAAGCTTTCTTT,CAVWGRGNTEAFF
few,TRBJ1-4,.,TRBV5-1,TGCGCCAGCAGCTCAATGACAGCTACTAATGAAAAACTGTTTTTT,CASSSMTATNEKLFF
few,TRBJ2-5,TRBD2,TRBV7-2,TGTGCCAGCAGCTTAGCGCGGGGGAGATCCCAAGAGACCCAGTACTTC,CASSLARGRSQETQYF
many,TRBJ2-3,.,TRBV29-1,TGCAGCGGCAGTAGCGAGTCAGATACGCAGTATTTT,CSGSSESDTQYF
few,TRBJ2-5,TRBD1,TRBV15,TGTGCCACCAGCAGAGAATATGTCGGACAGGGGTTCGGTCGGGAGACCCAGTACTTC,CATSREYVGQGFGRETQYF
many,TRBJ2-1,TRBD2,TRBV3-1,TGTGCCAGCAGCCCTAGCGGGGGGGCCGGTGAGCAGTTCTTC,CASSPSGGAGEQFF
many,TRBJ1-5,TRBD1,TRBV12-3/TRBV12-4,TGTGCCAGCAGTTCAGGGGGATATAGCAATCAGCCCCAGCATTTT,CASSSGGYSNQPQHF
many,TRBJ2-2,TRBD2,TRBV6-5,TGTGCCAGCAAGAACGGAGGACTAGCGGACACCGGGGAGCTGTTTTTT,CASKNGGLADTGELFF
many,TRBJ1-1,TRBD1,TRBV20-1,TGCAGTGCTAGACAACCCACAGGGGGCACTGAAGCTTTCTTT,CSARQPTGGTEAFF
.,TRBJ2-1,.,TRBV7-8,TGTGCCAGCAGCTTACAGTCTAGGTATGAGCAGTTCTTC,CASSLQSRYEQFF
many,TRBJ2-1,TRBD2,TRBV5-1,TGCGCCAGCAGCTTGGATTTGGCCCAGCGGGGCCGATACAATGAGCAGTTCTTC,CASSLDLAQRGRYNEQFF
.,TRBJ2-7,TRBD2,TRBV6-2/TRBV6-3,TGTGCCAGCAGTTATCGTCTAGCGGGAGGTTTAGACTACGAGCAGTACTTC,CASSYRLAGGLDYEQYF
few,TRBJ1-1,.,TRBV12-3/TRBV12-4,TGTGCCAGCAGTTTTGTAGGAGCTGAAGCTTTCTTT,CASSFVGAEAFF
many,TRBJ1-1,.,TRBV28,TGTGATCGGGGGAACACTGAAGCTTTCTTT,CDRGNTEAFF
few,TRBJ1-6,.,TRBV3-1,TGTGCCAGCAGCCAAGGGCAGGCAACCTATAATTCACCCCTCCACTTT,CASSQGQATYNSPLHF
.,TRBJ1-4,.,TRBV4-3,TGCGCCAGCAGCCAAGATCCCGTCTTCGCAACTAATGAAAAACTGTTTTTT,CASSQDPVFATNEKLFF
few,TRBJ2-7,.,TRBV6-5,TGTGCCAGCAGTTTTTCCGGGCCTACCTACGAGCAGTACTTC,CASSFSGPTYEQYF
few,TRBJ1-5,.,TRBV5-1,TGCGCCAGCAGCGAGGGACGGGCTGGTCAGCCCCAGCATTTT,CASSEGRAGQPQHF
many,TRBJ2-7,.,TRBV12-3/TRBV12-4,TGTGCCAGCAGTTTAGCGCTTAGCCAATCCCGTTTCTTC,CASSLALSQSRFF